This T cell receptor (beta chain) emerged from a study of T cells after yellow fever vaccination. Study context: For low cell numbers, libraries were made with SMART-Seq v4 Ultra Low Input.

This clonotype has a count of ten or more. The V gene lost 6 bases and the J gene lost 6 bases, with 10 bases spanning the gap. The CDR3 length is 12 residues. Germline V CDR1 and CDR2: SGHNT, YENEEA. They built TCR cDNA with 5'RACE template switching, a step that put in a universal primer site and UMIs. TCRdb redid the calling of the 5' RACE reads with MiXCR, one entry per CDR3 protein. The table lists 250,000 or so distinct CDR3 sequences, around 6.7% of them singletons, with around 1.1% in the top ten. The gene calls are TRBV11-3 and TRBJ2-3; TRBD2 might be the D (7 bases). The TCR was taken from a man aged 25 to 45 who received the YFV17D yellow fever vaccine. Material: CD4+ T cells sorted from PBMCs, obtained on the day of the yellow fever booster vaccination. In DNA, the CDR3 is TGTGCCAGCAGGTCGGGGGGCGATACGCAGTATTTT. This translates into CASRSGGDTQYF. The whole variable domain, remainder taken from reference TRBV11-3 and TRBJ2-3, is EAGVVQSPRYKIIEKKQPVAFWCNPISGHNTLYWYLQNLGQGPELLIRYENEEAVDDSQLPKDRFSAERLKGVDSTLKIQPAELGDSAVYLCASRSGGDTQYFGPGTRLTVL.